A selection of T cell receptor beta chains follows, all from one sample in a study of identical twins. TCRdb re-called the 5' RACE reads through MiXCR, storing one row per CDR3 protein. The data contain 200,000 to 250,000 distinct CDR3 sequences, 5.5% to 7.5% of them singletons. In addition, the sample was reused for a study of T cells expressing NK-cell markers.

Sequencing was carried out using CD8+ T cells sorted from blood. Receptor source: a woman in her late teens or twenties in good health. Both conserved end residues are part of each CDR3. D genes are given only for firm matches. For some rows the clone size is stated as once, few or many, or as a class when expanded; others skip it.

d_call	j_call	v_call	clone_size	cdr3_nt	cdr3_aa
TRBD2	TRBJ2-7	TRBV7-9	few	TGTGCCAGCAGACGAATGGAGACCGGGACTAACTCCTACGAGCAGTACTTC	CASRRMETGTNSYEQYF
.	TRBJ1-2	TRBV7-9	.	TGTGCCAGCAGCGCCTTTACGGGATTTAACTATGGCTACACCTTC	CASSAFTGFNYGYTF
TRBD2	TRBJ2-5	TRBV11-2	.	TGTGCCAGCAGCTTAGTGGGGCTAGCGGGAGTGTTCGGCGAGACCCAGTACTTC	CASSLVGLAGVFGETQYF
.	TRBJ1-1	TRBV7-6	many	TGTGCCAGCAGCTTAATGGGTTCGACTTTCTTT	CASSLMGSTFF
.	TRBJ2-1	TRBV27	many	TGTGCCAGCAGTTTTCAAAGTCATCCCGGTGGTAATGAGCAGTTCTTC	CASSFQSHPGGNEQFF
.	TRBJ2-7	TRBV5-6	few	TGTGCCAGCAGCGGGAGCGGGTCCGCCTACGAGCAGTACTTC	CASSGSGSAYEQYF
.	TRBJ2-4	TRBV5-5	many	TGTGCCAGCAGCTGGGGGGATTTAGCCAAAAACATTCAGTACTTC	CASSWGDLAKNIQYF
TRBD2	TRBJ2-5	TRBV29-1	.	TGCAGCGTTGAGCTAGCGGGAAGGGGAGAGACCCAGTACTTC	CSVELAGRGETQYF
.	TRBJ2-3	TRBV9	few	TGTGCCAGCAGCGTCTTCGGGGTACCGACAGATACGCAGTATTTT	CASSVFGVPTDTQYF
.	TRBJ2-7	TRBV20-1	.	TGCAGTGCTATTCCGAGGTTTAACGAGCAGTACTTC	CSAIPRFNEQYF
TRBD2	TRBJ2-7	TRBV7-9	.	TGTGCCAGCAGCTTAGTGGGGGGGTACTCCTACGAGCAGTACTTC	CASSLVGGYSYEQYF
.	TRBJ2-1	TRBV29-1	many	TGCAGCGTAGTACTAGGTTCCTACAATGAGCAGTTCTTC	CSVVLGSYNEQFF
.	TRBJ2-4	TRBV7-9	many	TGTGCCAGCAGCTTGCAGGGAATGGACAAAAACATTCAGTACTTC	CASSLQGMDKNIQYF
.	TRBJ2-3	TRBV10-3	many	TGTGCCATCAGCGCACCTCGTAGCACAGATACGCAGTATTTT	CAISAPRSTDTQYF
TRBD2	TRBJ2-1	TRBV5-1	many	TGCGCCAGCAGCTTTGGGGCGGGGGGTCTACGTGAGCAGTTCTTC	CASSFGAGGLREQFF
.	TRBJ2-3	TRBV21-1	few	TGTGCCAGCAGCAAGGAGCCCCCCAGCACAGATACGCAGTATTTT	CASSKEPPSTDTQYF
.	TRBJ2-4	TRBV3-1	many	TGTGCCAGCAGTGAGAACCAAGGGGGGGGGAACATTCAGTACTTC	CASSENQGGGNIQYF
.	TRBJ2-1	TRBV9	many	TGTGCCAGCAGCGTAGATAGGCGAGCGGACAATGAGCAGTTCTTC	CASSVDRRADNEQFF
.	TRBJ2-1	TRBV5-6	.	TGTGCCAGCAGCCAAGGGGCCAGCAATGAGCAGTTCTTC	CASSQGASNEQFF
.	TRBJ2-5	TRBV12-3/TRBV12-4	.	TGTGCCAGCAGTTTGAACTTAGGGGAGACCCAGTACTTC	CASSLNLGETQYF
.	TRBJ2-3	TRBV4-3	.	TGCGCCAGCAGCCAAGAGGGTCAGCGGGATACGCAGTATTTT	CASSQEGQRDTQYF
TRBD2	TRBJ2-1	TRBV27	many	TGTGCCAGCAGTCCCCTTAGCGGGAGGGCCCTGGATGAGCAGTTCTTC	CASSPLSGRALDEQFF
TRBD1	TRBJ1-1	TRBV9	many	TGTGCCAGCAGCGTAGCAGGGGGGGGCACTGAAGCTTTCTTT	CASSVAGGGTEAFF
.	TRBJ2-5	TRBV13	.	TGTGCCAGCAGCATGAGTCCCCAGGGGCCCCCGGAAGAGACCCAGTACTTC	CASSMSPQGPPEETQYF
.	TRBJ2-1	TRBV4-1	.	TGCGCCAGCAGCCAAGATAGGGCTAGGGCGGTCTCCTACAATGAGCAGTTCTTC	CASSQDRARAVSYNEQFF
.	TRBJ2-1	TRBV4-3	.	TGCGCCAGCAGCCCAGTCACGGCGGATCCGGGAGAGCAGTTCTTC	CASSPVTADPGEQFF
.	TRBJ2-6	TRBV27	.	TGTGCCAGCAGTTACAGGGCGGGTGGGGCCAACGTCCTGACTTTC	CASSYRAGGANVLTF
.	TRBJ2-7	TRBV11-2	.	TGTGCCAGCAGCTTAGCGGCGAGGGAGCAGTACTTC	CASSLAAREQYF